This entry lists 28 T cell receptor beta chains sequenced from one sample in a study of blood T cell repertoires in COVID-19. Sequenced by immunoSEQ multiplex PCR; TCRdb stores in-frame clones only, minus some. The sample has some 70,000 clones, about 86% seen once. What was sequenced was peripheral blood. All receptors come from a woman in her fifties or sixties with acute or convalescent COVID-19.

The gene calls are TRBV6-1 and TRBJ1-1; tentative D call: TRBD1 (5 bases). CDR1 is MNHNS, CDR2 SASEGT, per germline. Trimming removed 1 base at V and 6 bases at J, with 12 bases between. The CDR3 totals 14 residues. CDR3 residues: CASSEVLGGSEAFF. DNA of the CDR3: TGTGCCAGCAGTGAAGTCTTGGGGGGTTCTGAAGCTTTCTTT.

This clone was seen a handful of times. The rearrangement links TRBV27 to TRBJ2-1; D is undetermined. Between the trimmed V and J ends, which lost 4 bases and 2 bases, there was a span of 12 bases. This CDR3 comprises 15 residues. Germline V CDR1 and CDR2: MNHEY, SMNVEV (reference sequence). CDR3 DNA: TGTGCCAGCAGTTCATCTGCGGCAACCTACAATGAGCAGTTCTTC. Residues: CASSSSAATYNEQFF.

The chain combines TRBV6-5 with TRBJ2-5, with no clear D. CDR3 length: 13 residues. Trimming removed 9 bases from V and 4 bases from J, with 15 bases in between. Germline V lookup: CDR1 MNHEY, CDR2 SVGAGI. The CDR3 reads CARGEPKVETQYF. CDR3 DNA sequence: TGTGCCAGAGGAGAACCGAAGGTAGAGACCCAGTACTTC.

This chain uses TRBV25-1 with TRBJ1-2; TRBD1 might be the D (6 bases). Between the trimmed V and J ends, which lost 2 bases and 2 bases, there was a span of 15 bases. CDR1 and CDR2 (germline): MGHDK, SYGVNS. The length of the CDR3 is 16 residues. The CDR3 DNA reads TGTGCCAGCAGTGAAGGGGGGAGGGGGAGAAACTATGGCTACACCTTC. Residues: CASSEGGRGRNYGYTF.

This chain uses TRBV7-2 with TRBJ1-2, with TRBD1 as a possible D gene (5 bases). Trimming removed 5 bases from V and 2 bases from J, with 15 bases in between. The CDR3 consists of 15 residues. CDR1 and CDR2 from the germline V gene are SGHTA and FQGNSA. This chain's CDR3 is CASSPSLGENYGYTF. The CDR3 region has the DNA TGTGCCAGCAGCCCCAGTTTAGGGGAAAACTATGGCTACACCTTC.

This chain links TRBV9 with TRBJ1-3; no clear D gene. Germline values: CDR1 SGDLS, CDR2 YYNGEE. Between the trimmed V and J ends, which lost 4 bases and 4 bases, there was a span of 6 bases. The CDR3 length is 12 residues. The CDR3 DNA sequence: TGTGCCAGCAGCCCCCGGGGAAACACCATATATTTT. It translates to CASSPRGNTIYF.

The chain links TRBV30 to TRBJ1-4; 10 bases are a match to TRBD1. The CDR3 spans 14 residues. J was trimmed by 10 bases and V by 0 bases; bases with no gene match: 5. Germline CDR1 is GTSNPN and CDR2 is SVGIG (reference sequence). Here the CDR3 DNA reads TGTGCCTGGAGTGTGGGACAGGGGTATGGAAAACTGTTTTTT. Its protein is CAWSVGQGYGKLFF.

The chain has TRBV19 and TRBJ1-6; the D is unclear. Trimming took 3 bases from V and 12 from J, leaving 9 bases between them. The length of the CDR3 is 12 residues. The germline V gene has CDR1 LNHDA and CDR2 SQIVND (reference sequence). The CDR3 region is CASSMSLLPLHF. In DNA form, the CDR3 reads TGTGCCAGTAGTATGTCCCTTCTACCCCTCCACTTT. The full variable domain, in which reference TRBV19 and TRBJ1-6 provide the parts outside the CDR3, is DGGITQSPKYLFRKEGQNVTLSCEQNLNHDAMYWYRQDPGQGLRLIYYSQIVNDFQKGDIAEGYSVSREKKESFPLTVTSAQKNPTAFYLCASSMSLLPLHFGNGTRLTVT.

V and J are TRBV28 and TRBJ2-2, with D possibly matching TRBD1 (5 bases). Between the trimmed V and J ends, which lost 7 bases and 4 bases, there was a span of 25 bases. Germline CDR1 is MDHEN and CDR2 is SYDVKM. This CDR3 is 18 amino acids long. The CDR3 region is CASTKDIIGLRVTGELFF. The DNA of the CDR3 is TGTGCCAGCACCAAGGACATTATCGGTCTCCGTGTCACCGGGGAGCTGTTTTTT.

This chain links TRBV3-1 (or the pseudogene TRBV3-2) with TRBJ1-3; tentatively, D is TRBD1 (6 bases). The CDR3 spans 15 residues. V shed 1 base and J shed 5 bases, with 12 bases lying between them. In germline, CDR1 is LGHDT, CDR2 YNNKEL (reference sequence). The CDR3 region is CASSQGQGRRNTIYF. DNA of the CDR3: TGTGCCAGCAGCCAAGGGCAGGGGAGAAGAAACACCATATATTTT.

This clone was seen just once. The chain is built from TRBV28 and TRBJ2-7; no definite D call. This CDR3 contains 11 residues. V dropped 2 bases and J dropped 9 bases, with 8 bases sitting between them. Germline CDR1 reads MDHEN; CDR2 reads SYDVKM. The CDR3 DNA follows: TGTGCCAGCAGTTTAAAGCTACGGCAGTACTTC. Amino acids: CASSLKLRQYF.

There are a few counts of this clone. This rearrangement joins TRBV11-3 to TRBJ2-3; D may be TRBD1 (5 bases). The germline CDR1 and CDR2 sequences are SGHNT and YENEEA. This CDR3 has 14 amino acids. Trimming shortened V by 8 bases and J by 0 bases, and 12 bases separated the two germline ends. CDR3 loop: CASGQDTSTDTQYF. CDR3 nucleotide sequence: TGTGCCAGCGGCCAGGACACTAGCACAGATACGCAGTATTTT.

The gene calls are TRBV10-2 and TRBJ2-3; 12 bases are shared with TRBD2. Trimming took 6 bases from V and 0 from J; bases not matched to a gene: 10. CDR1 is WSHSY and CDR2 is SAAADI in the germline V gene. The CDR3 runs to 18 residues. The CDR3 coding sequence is TGCGCCAGCAGCTCTAGCGGGAGGGCCGGCCTTAGCACAGATACGCAGTATTTT. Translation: CASSSSGRAGLSTDTQYF.

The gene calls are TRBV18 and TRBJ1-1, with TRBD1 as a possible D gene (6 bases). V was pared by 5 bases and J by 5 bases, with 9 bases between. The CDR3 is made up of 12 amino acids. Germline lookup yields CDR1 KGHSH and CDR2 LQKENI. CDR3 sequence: CASSRQVTEAFF. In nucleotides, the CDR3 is TGTGCCAGCTCAAGACAGGTTACTGAAGCTTTCTTT.

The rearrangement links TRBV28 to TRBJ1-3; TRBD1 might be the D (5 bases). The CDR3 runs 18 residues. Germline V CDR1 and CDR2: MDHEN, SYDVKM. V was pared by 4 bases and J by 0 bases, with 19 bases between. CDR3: CASSSQLGNRISGNTIYF. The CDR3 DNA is TGTGCCAGCAGTTCCCAGCTCGGCAACAGGATCTCTGGAAACACCATATATTTT.

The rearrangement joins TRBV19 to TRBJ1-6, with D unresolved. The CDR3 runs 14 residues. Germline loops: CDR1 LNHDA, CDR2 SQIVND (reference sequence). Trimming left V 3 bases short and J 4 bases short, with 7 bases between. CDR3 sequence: CASSMGRYNSPLHF. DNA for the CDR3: TGTGCCAGTAGTATGGGCCGGTATAATTCACCCCTCCACTTT.

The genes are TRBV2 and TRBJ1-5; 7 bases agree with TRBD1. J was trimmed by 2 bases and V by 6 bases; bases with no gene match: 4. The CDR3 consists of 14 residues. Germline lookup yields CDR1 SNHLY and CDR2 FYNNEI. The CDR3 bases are TGTGCCAGCAGCTGGCAGGGGGGCAATCAGCCCCAGCATTTT. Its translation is CASSWQGGNQPQHF.

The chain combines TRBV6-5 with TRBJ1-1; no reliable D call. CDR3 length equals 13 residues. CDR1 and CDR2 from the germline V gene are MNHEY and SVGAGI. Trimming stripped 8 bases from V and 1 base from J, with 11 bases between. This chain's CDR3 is CASGEGPNTEAFF. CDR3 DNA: TGTGCCAGCGGGGAGGGTCCGAACACTGAAGCTTTCTTT.

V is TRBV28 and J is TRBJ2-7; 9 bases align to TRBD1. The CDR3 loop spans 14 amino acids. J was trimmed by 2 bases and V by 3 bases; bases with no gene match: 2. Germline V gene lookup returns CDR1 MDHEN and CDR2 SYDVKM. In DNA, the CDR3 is TGTGCCAGCAGTTTCGGGGACAGGGCCTACGAGCAGTACTTC. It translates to CASSFGDRAYEQYF. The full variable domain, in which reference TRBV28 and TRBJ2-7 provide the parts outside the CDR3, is DVKVTQSSRYLVKRTGEKVFLECVQDMDHENMFWYRQDPGLGLRLIYFSYDVKMKEKGDIPEGYSVSREKKERFSLILESASTNQTSMYLCASSFGDRAYEQYFGPGTRLTVT.

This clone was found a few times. The CDR3 nucleotides are TGTGCCAGCAGCGCATCGACAAGGAACACTGAAGCTTTCTTT. It is translated as CASSASTRNTEAFF. The J gene is TRBJ1-1, the V gene TRBV7-6; D ambiguous. The CDR3 totals 14 residues. V lost 5 bases and J lost 1, with 11 bases in between. Germline loops: CDR1 SGHVS, CDR2 FNYEAQ.

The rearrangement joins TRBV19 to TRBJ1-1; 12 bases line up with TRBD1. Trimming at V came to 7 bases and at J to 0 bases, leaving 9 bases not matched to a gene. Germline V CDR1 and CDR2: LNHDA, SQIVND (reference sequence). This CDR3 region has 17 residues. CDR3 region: CASITRDRGLLNTEAFF. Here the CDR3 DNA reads TGTGCCAGTATTACCCGGGACAGGGGGCTGTTGAACACTGAAGCTTTCTTT.

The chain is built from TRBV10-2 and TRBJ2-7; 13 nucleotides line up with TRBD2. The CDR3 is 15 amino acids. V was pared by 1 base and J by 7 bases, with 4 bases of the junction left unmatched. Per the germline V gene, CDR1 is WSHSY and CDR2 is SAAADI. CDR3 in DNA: TGCGCCAGCAGTGAGTTACTAGCGGGGGGGAGAGAGCAGTACTTC. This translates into CASSELLAGGREQYF.

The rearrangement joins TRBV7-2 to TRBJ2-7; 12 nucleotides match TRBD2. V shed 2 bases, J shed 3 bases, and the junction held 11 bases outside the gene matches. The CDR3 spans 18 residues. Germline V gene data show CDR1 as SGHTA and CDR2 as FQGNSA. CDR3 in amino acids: CASSLLSASGGASYEQYF. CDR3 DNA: TGTGCCAGCAGCTTATTGTCGGCTAGCGGGGGGGCCAGCTACGAGCAGTACTTC.

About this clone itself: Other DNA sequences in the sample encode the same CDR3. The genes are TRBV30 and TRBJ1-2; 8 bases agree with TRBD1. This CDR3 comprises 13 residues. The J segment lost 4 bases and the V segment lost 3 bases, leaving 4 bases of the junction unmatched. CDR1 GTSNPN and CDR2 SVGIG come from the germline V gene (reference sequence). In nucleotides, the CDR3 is TGTGCCTGGAGCAGGGACAGGCCCTATGGCTACACCTTC. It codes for CAWSRDRPYGYTF.

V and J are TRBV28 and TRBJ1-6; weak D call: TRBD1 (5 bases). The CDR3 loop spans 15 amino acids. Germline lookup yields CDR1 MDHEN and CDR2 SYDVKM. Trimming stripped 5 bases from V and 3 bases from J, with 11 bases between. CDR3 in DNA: TGTGCCAGCAGTCCCCCGGGACTCTATAATTCACCCCTCCACTTT. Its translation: CASSPPGLYNSPLHF.

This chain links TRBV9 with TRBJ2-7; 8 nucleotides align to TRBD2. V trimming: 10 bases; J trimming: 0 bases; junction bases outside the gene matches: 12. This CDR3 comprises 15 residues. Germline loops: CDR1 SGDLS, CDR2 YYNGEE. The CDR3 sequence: CAEVRREAFSYEQYF. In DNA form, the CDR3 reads TGTGCCGAGGTCAGGCGGGAGGCCTTCTCCTACGAGCAGTACTTC. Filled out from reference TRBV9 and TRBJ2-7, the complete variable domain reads DSGVTQTPKHLITATGQRVTLRCSPRSGDLSVYWYQQSLDQGLQFLIQYYNGEERAKGNILERFSAQQFPDLHSELNLSSLELGDSALYFCAEVRREAFSYEQYFGPGTRLTVT.

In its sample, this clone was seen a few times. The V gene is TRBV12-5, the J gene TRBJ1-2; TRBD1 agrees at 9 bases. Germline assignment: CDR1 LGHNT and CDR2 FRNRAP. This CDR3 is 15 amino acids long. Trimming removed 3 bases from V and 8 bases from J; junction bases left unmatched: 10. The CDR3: CASGFGLQGAEGYTF. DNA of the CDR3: TGTGCTAGTGGTTTTGGGTTACAGGGGGCGGAAGGCTACACCTTC.

Here the CDR3 DNA reads TGCGCCAGCAGCCTAGCGGGAGGACGGTCCCCCTACAATGAGCAGTTCTTC. It translates to CASSLAGGRSPYNEQFF. The chain is built from TRBV5-1 and TRBJ2-1; 11 nucleotides line up with TRBD2. Trimming at V came to 4 bases and at J to 2 bases, leaving 8 bases not matched to a gene. Germline values: CDR1 SGHRS, CDR2 YFSETQ. The CDR3 length is 17 residues. Supplemented by reference TRBV5-1 and TRBJ2-1, the full variable domain reads KAGVTQTPRYLIKTRGQQVTLSCSPISGHRSVSWYQQTPGQGLQFLFEYFSETQRNKGNFPGRFSGRQFSNSRSEMNVSTLELGDSALYLCASSLAGGRSPYNEQFFGPGTRLTVL.